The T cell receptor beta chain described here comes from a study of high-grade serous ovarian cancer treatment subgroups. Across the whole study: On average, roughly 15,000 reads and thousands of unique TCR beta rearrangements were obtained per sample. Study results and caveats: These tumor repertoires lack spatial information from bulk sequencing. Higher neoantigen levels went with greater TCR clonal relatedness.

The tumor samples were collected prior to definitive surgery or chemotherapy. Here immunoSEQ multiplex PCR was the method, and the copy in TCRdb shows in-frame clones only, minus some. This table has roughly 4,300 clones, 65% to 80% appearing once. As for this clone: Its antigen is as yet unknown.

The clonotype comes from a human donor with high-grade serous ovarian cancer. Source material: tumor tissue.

The CDR3 DNA is TGTGCCAGCAGCGTACTAGCGGGGGGGCAAGTCGGGGAGCTGTTTTTT. Its translation: CASSVLAGGQVGELFF. The rearrangement links TRBV9 to TRBJ2-2; 12 bases are a match to TRBD2. This CDR3 has 16 residues. V lost 1 base to trimming and J lost 7 bases; unmatched junction nucleotides: 5. Germline lookup yields CDR1 SGDLS and CDR2 YYNGEE.